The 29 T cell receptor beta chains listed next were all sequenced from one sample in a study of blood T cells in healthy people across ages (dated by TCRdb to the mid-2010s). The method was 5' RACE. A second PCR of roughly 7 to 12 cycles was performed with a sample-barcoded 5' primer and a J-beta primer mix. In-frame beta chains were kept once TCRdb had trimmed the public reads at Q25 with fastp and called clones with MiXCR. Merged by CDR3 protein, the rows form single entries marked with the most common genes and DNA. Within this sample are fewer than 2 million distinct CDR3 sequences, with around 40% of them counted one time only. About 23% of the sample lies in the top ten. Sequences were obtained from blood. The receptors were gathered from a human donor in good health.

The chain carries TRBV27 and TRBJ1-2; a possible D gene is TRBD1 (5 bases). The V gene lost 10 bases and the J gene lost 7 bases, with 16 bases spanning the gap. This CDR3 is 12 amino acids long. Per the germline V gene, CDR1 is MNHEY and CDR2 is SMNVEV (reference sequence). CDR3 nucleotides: TGTGCCACCAGAACGGGGGGAAGTGGCTACACCTTC. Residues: CATRTGGSGYTF.

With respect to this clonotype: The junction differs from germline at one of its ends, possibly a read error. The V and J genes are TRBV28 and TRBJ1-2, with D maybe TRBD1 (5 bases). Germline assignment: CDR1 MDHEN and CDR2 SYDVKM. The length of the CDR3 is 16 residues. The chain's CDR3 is CACSSTRDGSNYGYTF. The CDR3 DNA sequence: TGTGCCTGCAGCTCTACCAGGGACGGAAGCAACTATGGCTACACCTTC.

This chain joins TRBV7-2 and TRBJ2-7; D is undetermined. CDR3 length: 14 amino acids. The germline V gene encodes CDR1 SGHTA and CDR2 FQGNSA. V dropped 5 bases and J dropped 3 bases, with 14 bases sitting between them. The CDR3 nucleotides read TGTGCCAGCAGCATAGGTGTTAAGAGCTACGAGCAGTACTTC. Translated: CASSIGVKSYEQYF.

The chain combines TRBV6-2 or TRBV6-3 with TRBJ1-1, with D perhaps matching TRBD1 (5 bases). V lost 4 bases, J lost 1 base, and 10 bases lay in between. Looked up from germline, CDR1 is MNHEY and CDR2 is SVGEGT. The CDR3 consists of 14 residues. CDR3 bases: TGTGCCAGCAGTTGGTCAGGGTGGAACACTGAAGCTTTCTTT. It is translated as CASSWSGWNTEAFF.

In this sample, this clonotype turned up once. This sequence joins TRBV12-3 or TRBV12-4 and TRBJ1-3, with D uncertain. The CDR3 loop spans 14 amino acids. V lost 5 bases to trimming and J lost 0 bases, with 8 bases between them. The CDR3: CASSRHSSGNTIYF. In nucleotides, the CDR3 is TGTGCCAGCAGTAGACACAGCTCTGGAAACACCATATATTTT.

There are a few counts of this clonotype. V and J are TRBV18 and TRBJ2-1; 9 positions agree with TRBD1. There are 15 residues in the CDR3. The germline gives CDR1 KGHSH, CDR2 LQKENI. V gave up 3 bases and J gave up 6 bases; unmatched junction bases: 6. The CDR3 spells CASSPGQGLGNEQFF. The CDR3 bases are TGTGCCAGCTCACCCGGACAGGGGTTAGGCAATGAGCAGTTCTTC. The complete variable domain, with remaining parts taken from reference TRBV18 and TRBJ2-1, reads NAGVMQNPRHLVRRRGQEARLRCSPMKGHSHVYWYRQLPEEGLKFMVYLQKENIIDESGMPKERFSAEFPKEGPSILRIQQVVRGDSAAYFCASSPGQGLGNEQFFGPGTRLTVL.

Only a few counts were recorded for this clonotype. The CDR3 loop is CSAPIAVEQFF. CDR3 in DNA: TGCAGTGCTCCAATAGCGGTTGAGCAGTTCTTC. The chain links TRBV20-1 to TRBJ2-1; perhaps TRBD2 as D (6 bases). This CDR3 comprises 11 residues. Trimming took off 5 bases at V and 9 bases at J, with 11 bases between the two ends. Germline CDR1 and CDR2: DFQATT and SNEGSKA (reference sequence).

CDR3 loop: CSAQSGTSPTNEKLFF. The CDR3 nucleotides read TGCAGTGCTCAAAGTGGGACCTCCCCAACTAATGAAAAACTGTTTTTT. V is TRBV20-1 and J is TRBJ1-4; D possibly corresponds to TRBD1 (5 bases). The CDR3 loop spans 16 amino acids. Germline CDR1 and CDR2: DFQATT and SNEGSKA (reference sequence). V was cut by 5 bases and J by 0 bases, with 16 bases left in between.

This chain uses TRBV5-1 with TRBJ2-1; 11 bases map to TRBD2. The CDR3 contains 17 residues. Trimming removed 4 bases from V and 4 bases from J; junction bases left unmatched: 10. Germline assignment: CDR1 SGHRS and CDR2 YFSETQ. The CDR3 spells CASSLQLVAGGYNEQFF. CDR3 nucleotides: TGCGCCAGCAGCCTGCAGTTGGTAGCGGGGGGGTACAATGAGCAGTTCTTC.

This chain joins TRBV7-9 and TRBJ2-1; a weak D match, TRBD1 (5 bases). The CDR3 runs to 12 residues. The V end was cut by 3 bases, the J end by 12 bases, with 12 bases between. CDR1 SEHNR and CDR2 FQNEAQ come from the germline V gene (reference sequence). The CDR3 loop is CASSFKPTGQFF. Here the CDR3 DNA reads TGTGCCAGCAGCTTTAAACCAACAGGGCAGTTCTTC.

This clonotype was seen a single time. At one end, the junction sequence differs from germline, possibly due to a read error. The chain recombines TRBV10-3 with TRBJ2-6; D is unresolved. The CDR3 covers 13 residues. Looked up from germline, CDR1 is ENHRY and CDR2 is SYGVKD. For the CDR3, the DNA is TGTGCCAACAGTGAGTCAGGGGCCAACGTCCTGACTTTC. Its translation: CANSESGANVLTF.

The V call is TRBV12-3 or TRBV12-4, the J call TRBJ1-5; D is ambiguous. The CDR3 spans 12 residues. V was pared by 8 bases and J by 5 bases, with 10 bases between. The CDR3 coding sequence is TGTGCCAGCTCCAGACCCGATCAGCCCCAGCATTTT. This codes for CASSRPDQPQHF.

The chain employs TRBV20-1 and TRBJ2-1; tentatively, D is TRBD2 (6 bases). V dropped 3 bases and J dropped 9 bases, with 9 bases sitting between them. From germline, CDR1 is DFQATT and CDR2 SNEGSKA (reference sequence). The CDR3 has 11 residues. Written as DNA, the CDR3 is TGCAGTGCTAGTCGGGGGACTGAGCAGTTCTTC. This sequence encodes CSASRGTEQFF.

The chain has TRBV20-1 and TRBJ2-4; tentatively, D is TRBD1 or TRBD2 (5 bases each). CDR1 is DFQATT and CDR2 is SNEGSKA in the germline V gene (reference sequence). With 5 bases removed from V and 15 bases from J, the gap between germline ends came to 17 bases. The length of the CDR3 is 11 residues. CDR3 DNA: TGCAGTGCTTGGGACCGAGGTAGTTGGTACTTC. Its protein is CSAWDRGSWYF.

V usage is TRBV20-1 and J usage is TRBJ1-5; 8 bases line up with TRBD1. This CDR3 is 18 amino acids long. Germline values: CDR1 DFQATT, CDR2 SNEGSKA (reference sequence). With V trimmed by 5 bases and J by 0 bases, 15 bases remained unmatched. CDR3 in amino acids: CSARADRDSLSSNQPQHF. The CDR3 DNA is TGCAGTGCTCGAGCGGACAGGGACTCACTATCTAGCAATCAGCCCCAGCATTTT.

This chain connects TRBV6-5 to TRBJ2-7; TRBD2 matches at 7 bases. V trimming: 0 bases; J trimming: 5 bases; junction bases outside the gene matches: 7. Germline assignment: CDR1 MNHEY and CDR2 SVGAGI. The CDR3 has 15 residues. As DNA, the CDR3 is TGTGCCAGCAGTTACTCGCCGTGGGGGGGAGACGAGCAGTACTTC. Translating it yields CASSYSPWGGDEQYF.

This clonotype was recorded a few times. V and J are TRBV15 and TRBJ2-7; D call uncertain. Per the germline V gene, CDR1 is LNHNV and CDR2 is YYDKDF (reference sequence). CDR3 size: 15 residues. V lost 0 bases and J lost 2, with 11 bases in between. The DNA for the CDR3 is TGTGCCACCAGCAGAGATTGGCAGGTTCCCTACGAGCAGTACTTC. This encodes CATSRDWQVPYEQYF.

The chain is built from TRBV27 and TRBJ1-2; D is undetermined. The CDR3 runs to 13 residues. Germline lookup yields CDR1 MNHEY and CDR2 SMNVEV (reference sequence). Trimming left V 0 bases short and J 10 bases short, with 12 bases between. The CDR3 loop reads CASSLSGGMDYTF. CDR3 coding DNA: TGTGCCAGCAGTTTATCGGGCGGGATGGACTACACCTTC.

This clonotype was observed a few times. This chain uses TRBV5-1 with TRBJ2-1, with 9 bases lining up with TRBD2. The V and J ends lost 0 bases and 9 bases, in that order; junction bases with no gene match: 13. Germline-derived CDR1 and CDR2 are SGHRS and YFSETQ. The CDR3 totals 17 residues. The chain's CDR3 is CASSLGVSGGPTGEQFF. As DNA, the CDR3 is TGCGCCAGCAGCTTGGGGGTTAGCGGGGGCCCCACAGGTGAGCAGTTCTTC. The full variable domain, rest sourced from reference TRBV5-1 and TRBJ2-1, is KAGVTQTPRYLIKTRGQQVTLSCSPISGHRSVSWYQQTPGQGLQFLFEYFSETQRNKGNFPGRFSGRQFSNSRSEMNVSTLELGDSALYLCASSLGVSGGPTGEQFFGPGTRLTVL.

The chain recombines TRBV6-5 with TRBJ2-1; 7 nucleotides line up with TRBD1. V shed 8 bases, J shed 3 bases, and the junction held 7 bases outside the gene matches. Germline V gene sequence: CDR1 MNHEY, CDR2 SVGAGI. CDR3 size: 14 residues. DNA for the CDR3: TGTGCCAGCGGATTGACAGGGAACTACAATGAGCAGTTCTTC. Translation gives CASGLTGNYNEQFF.

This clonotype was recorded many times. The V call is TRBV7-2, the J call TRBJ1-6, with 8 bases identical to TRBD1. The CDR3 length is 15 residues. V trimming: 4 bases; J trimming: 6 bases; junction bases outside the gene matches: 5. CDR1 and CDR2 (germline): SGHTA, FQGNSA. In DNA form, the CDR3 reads TGTGCCAGCAGCTGGACAGGGCTCGGTAATTCACCCCTCCACTTT. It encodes CASSWTGLGNSPLHF.

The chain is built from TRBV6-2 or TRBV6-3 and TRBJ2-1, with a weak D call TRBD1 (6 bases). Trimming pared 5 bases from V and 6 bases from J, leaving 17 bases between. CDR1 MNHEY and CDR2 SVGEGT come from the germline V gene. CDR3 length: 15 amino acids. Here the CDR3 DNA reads TGTGCCAGCAGTACCCCAGGACAGTACTTCAATGAGCAGTTCTTC. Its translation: CASSTPGQYFNEQFF.

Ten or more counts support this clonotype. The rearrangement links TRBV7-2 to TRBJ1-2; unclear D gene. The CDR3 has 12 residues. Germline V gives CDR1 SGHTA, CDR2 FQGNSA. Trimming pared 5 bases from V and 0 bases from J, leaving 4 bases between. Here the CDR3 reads CASSPSNYGYTF. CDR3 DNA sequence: TGTGCCAGCAGCCCCTCTAACTATGGCTACACCTTC.

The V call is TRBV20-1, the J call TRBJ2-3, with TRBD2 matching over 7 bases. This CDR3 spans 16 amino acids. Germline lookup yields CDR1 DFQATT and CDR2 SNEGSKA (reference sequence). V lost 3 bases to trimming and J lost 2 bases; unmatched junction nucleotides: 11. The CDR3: CSASGPQAGLTDTQYF. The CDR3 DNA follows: TGCAGTGCTAGCGGACCCCAAGCGGGGCTCACAGATACGCAGTATTTT.

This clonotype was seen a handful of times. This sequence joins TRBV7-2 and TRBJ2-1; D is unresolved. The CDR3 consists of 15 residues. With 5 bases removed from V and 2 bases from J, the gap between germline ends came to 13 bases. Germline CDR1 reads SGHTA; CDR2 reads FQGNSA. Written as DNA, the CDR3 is TGTGCCAGCAGCCCGCCTGGAAGAGCCTACAATGAGCAGTTCTTC. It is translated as CASSPPGRAYNEQFF.

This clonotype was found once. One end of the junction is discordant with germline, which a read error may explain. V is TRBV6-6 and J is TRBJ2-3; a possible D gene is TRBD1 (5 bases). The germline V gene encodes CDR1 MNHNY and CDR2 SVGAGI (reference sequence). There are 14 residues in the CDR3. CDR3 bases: TGTGCCAGCAGTTTACCCCAGGGTTCAGATACGCGGTATTTT. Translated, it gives CASSLPQGSDTRYF.

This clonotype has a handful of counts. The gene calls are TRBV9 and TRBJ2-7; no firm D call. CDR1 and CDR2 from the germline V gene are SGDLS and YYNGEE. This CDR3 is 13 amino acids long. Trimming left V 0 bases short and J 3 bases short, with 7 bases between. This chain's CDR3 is CASSVAPRYEQYF. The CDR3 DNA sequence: TGTGCCAGCAGCGTAGCTCCTCGCTACGAGCAGTACTTC.

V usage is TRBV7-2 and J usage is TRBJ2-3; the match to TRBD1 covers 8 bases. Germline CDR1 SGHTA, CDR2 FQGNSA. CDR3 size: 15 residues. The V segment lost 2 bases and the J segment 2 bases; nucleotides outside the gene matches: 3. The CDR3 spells CASSLLGQATDTQYF. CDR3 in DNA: TGTGCCAGCAGCTTATTGGGACAGGCCACAGATACGCAGTATTTT.

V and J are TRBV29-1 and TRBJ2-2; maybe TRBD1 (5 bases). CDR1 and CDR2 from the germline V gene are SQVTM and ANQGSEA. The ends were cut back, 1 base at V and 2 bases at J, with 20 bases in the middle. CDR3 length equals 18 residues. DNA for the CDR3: TGCAGCGTTGAAGGTCGGCAGGGCTTGTTAATTAACACCGGGGAGCTGTTTTTT. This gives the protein CSVEGRQGLLINTGELFF.